This T cell receptor (beta chain) was sequenced in a study of blood T cell repertoires in COVID-19. Study details: The samples span acute and convalescent COVID-19 from the United States, Italy and Spain.

Sequencing was performed with immunoSEQ multiplex PCR; in TCRdb, only in-frame clones are kept and a portion is missing. The sample includes a few hundred thousand clones, around 89% of them seen just once. The CDR3 spans 16 residues. Germline lookup yields CDR1 LGHNA and CDR2 YSLEER. Trimming cost V 2 bases and J 7 bases; bases outside gene matches: 8. Sequencing was carried out using peripheral blood. The chain is built from TRBV4-3 and TRBJ1-1, with 12 bases matching TRBD1. This TCR came from a man aged 35 to 55 with acute or convalescent COVID-19. The CDR3 DNA follows: TGCGCCAGCAGCCAACACTGGGACAGGGGGCTTGGTGAAGCTTTCTTT. Its protein is CASSQHWDRGLGEAFF.